This T cell receptor beta chain was recorded in a study of cytomegalovirus exposure and HLA in healthy donors. The wider study: As released early, the data held approximately 80 million unique TCRs from HLA-typed donors. Overall study results and limits: Sequencing depth roughly uniform across donors was assumed in presence/absence analyses.

CDR1 SGHTA and CDR2 FQGNSA come from the germline V gene. V lost 5 bases to trimming and J lost 4 bases, with 17 bases between them. This CDR3 has 15 residues. The PCR employed 60 Vbeta primers together with 13 Jbeta primers. Some clones are missing from TCRdb's copy, which holds only in-frame ones; the method was immunoSEQ multiplex PCR. The sample lists about 190,000 clones, approximately 78% seen once, with 1.5% to 2% in the top ten. About this clone: Its cognate antigen is unknown.

Among the donors, all were healthy bone marrow donors. This chain uses TRBV7-2 with TRBJ1-1, with D maybe TRBD1 (5 bases). The receptor was derived from a young woman in good health and CMV-seronegative. Sequencing was carried out using PBMCs. The DNA for the CDR3 is TGTGCCAGCAGCATGACAGTTTACGAGGTCACTGAAGCTTTCTTT. It is translated as CASSMTVYEVTEAFF.